This TCR beta chain was recorded in a study of cytomegalovirus exposure and HLA in healthy donors. Study-wide findings and caveats: Published work reported that the classifier diagnosed cytomegalovirus status with high specificity and sensitivity. TCR beta V segments were, for the most part, productive about 87% or about 30% of the time in an earlier analysis. In a later analysis, DRB1 alleles had the most associated TCRs; HLA-C alleles the fewest.

Remarks on this clone: The antigen is undetermined.

Primers for the PCR totalled 60 Vbeta and 13 Jbeta. Profiling relied on immunoSEQ multiplex PCR, and the TCRdb table lists in-frame clones only, not all of them. The sample has under 200,000 clones, around 80% seen once. There are 15 residues in the CDR3. With 5 bases removed from V and 7 bases from J, the gap between germline ends came to 17 bases. Germline values: CDR1 SEHNR, CDR2 FQNEAQ (reference sequence). The rearrangement joins TRBV7-9 to TRBJ1-4; perhaps TRBD1 as D (6 bases). The clonotype was recovered from a woman under 30 in good health and CMV-seronegative. The source material was PBMCs. CDR3 in DNA: TGTGCCAGCAGCCTTAGTCTCCAGGGGATTGAAAAACTGTTTTTT. The encoded protein is CASSLSLQGIEKLFF.